The clone carrying this TCR beta chain was detected once. Deletions cut 0 bases from V and 3 bases from J, with 15 bases between. CDR1 and CDR2 (germline): SGHDT, YYEEEE. The CDR3 runs to 16 residues. This sample is part of a study of blood T cell repertoires in COVID-19. Study context: Researchers got acute and convalescent COVID-19 samples from the United States, Italy and Spain.

Per the authors' pipeline: Researchers report that nucleated cell counts were estimated from reference gene primer amplification. TCRdb keeps only in-frame clones here, not all; method: immunoSEQ multiplex PCR. V, J and clone size are those of that table, while D and trimming were read from the DNA. The sample yields around 200,000 clones, around 83% seen once. The chain has TRBV5-6 and TRBJ1-2, with a possible D match to TRBD1 (6 bases). The TCR was taken from a man between 35 and 55 years old with active or convalescent COVID-19. The sample taken for sequencing was peripheral blood. This CDR3 reads CASSLDVAGAYYGYTF. The DNA of the CDR3 is TGTGCCAGCAGCTTGGACGTCGCAGGGGCCTACTATGGCTACACCTTC.